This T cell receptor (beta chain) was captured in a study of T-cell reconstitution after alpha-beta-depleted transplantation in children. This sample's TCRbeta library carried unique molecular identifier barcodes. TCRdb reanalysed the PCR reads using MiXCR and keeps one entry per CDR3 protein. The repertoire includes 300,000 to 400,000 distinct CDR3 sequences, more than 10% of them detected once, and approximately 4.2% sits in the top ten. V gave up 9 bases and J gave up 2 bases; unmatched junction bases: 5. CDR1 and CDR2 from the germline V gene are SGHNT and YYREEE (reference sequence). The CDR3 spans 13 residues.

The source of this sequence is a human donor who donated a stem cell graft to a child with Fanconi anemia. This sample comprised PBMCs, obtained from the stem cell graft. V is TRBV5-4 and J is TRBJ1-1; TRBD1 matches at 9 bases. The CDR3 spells CAIGGQGNTEAFF. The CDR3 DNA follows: TGTGCCATCGGGGGACAGGGCAACACTGAAGCTTTCTTT. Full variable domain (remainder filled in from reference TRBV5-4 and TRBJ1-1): ETGVTQSPTHLIKTRGQQVTLRCSSQSGHNTVSWYQQALGQGPQFIFQYYREEENGRGNFPPRFSGLQFPNYSSELNVNALELDDSALYLCAIGGQGNTEAFFGQGTRLTVV.